The 6 T cell receptor beta chains below were found in one sample sequenced in a study of beta chain features in type 1 diabetes. Study results and limitations: In every one of the four CD4+ subsets, TCRB CDR3s were moderately but significantly shorter in Type 1 diabetes patients.

Their target antigens are unknown. Investigators reverse transcribed all isolated RNA, so they sequenced expressed TCRB transcripts. Clones were sequenced by immunoSEQ multiplex PCR, and TCRdb holds only the in-frame ones, with some missing. The sample lists 150,000 or so clones; over 55% were seen once. The source material was naive CD4+ T cells from blood. All receptors derive from a man younger than 45 with type 1 diabetes.

This chain uses TRBV29-1 with TRBJ1-4, with no clear D. The ends were cut back, 8 bases at V and 0 bases at J, with 4 bases in the middle. The CDR3 covers 11 residues. CDR1 is SQVTM and CDR2 is ANQGSEA in the germline V gene. CDR3 in DNA: TGCAGCTTTTCAACTAATGAAAAACTGTTTTTT. Protein: CSFSTNEKLFF.

The genes are TRBV6-5 and TRBJ2-7; 9 nucleotides match TRBD1. The CDR3 loop spans 15 amino acids. Germline loops: CDR1 MNHEY, CDR2 SVGAGI. V shed 3 bases, J shed 3 bases, and the junction held 6 bases outside the gene matches. The CDR3 nucleotides are TGTGCCAGCAGTTATGATGGACAGGGGATCTACGAGCAGTACTTC. Amino acid sequence: CASSYDGQGIYEQYF.

This clone showed up just a few times. This chain joins TRBV11-2 and TRBJ2-7; TRBD1 is a possible D gene (6 bases). Trimming took 3 bases from V and 2 from J, leaving 14 bases between them. The CDR3 loop spans 15 amino acids. The V gene's germline CDR1 is SGHAT and CDR2 FQNNGV. The CDR3 protein is CASSLQGQSTYEQYF. CDR3 sequence (DNA): TGTGCCAGCAGCTTGCAGGGACAATCTACCTACGAGCAGTACTTC.

This clone turned up a few times. The chain employs TRBV13 and TRBJ2-1, with D unresolved. Trimming took off 3 bases at V and 6 bases at J, with 15 bases between the two ends. CDR3 length: 15 residues. Per germline, CDR1 PRHDT and CDR2 FYEKMQ (reference sequence). The CDR3 loop is CASSLGGRLSNEQFF. For the CDR3, the DNA is TGTGCCAGCAGCTTGGGCGGCCGTTTGTCCAATGAGCAGTTCTTC.

This clone showed up just a few times. The sample carries other DNA sequences with the same CDR3. J is TRBJ2-1 and V is TRBV5-1, with D unresolved. The CDR3 contains 14 residues. Germline V gene lookup returns CDR1 SGHRS and CDR2 YFSETQ. Between the trimmed V and J ends, which lost 2 bases and 4 bases, there was a span of 10 bases. CDR3 bases: TGCGCCAGCAGCTTTGATTCCGGATACAATGAGCAGTTCTTC. Protein: CASSFDSGYNEQFF.

J is TRBJ2-3 and V is TRBV14; tentative D call: TRBD1 (6 bases). The germline V gene has CDR1 SGHDN and CDR2 FVKESK. Trimming pared 4 bases from V and 2 bases from J, leaving 16 bases between. The CDR3 covers 16 residues. The CDR3 sequence: CASSPVTGRVTDTQYF. The CDR3 DNA reads TGTGCCAGCAGCCCTGTGACAGGAAGGGTCACAGATACGCAGTATTTT.